Shown below are 18 T cell receptor beta chains from a single sample sequenced in a study of cytomegalovirus exposure and HLA in healthy donors. With 60 Vbeta and 13 Jbeta primers, the PCR was carried out. Profiled with immunoSEQ multiplex PCR; TCRdb holds only in-frame clones, not every one. The sample consists of fewer than 350,000 clones, roughly 90% of them appearing once. Input material: PBMCs. The source of these receptors is a woman in her late teens or twenties in good health and CMV-seronegative.

As concerns this clone: The junction differs from germline at one of its ends, possibly a read error. The chain carries TRBV7-9 and TRBJ2-7; the D gene is possibly TRBD2 (6 bases). The V gene's germline CDR1 is SEHNR and CDR2 FQNEAQ (reference sequence). The CDR3 covers 17 residues. The CDR3 sequence: CSSRPIFSQGGGDEQYF. CDR3 bases: TGTTCCAGCAGACCTATCTTTTCTCAGGGAGGAGGCGACGAGCAGTACTTC.

The chain links TRBV15 to TRBJ1-5; maybe TRBD1 (6 bases). The V gene lost 2 bases and the J gene lost 5 bases, with 16 bases spanning the gap. In germline, CDR1 is LNHNV, CDR2 YYDKDF (reference sequence). The CDR3 has 16 amino acids. Here the CDR3 reads CATSRSGRGGDQPQHF. The CDR3 region has the DNA TGTGCCACCAGCAGATCAGGGAGGGGGGGTGATCAGCCCCAGCATTTT.

This clone was seen a single time. The rearrangement uses TRBV19 and TRBJ1-5; D remains ambiguous. The germline V and J ends were trimmed by 3 bases and 2 bases, with 5 bases remaining between them. From germline, CDR1 is LNHDA and CDR2 SQIVND (reference sequence). The CDR3 covers 13 residues. CDR3 DNA: TGTGCCAGTAGTATTTTAGGCAATCAGCCCCAGCATTTT. Protein product: CASSILGNQPQHF.

The chain couples TRBV5-8 to TRBJ2-7; D is uncertain. The V gene's germline CDR1 is SGHTS and CDR2 YDEGEE. CDR3 length: 12 amino acids. V lost 0 bases to trimming and J lost 4 bases, with 5 bases between them. The CDR3 loop is CASSLDGYEQYF. In DNA form, the CDR3 reads TGTGCCAGCAGCTTGGACGGTTACGAGCAGTACTTC.

V gene TRBV6-6 combines with J gene TRBJ1-4; TRBD1 aligns across 11 bases. This CDR3 is 15 amino acids long. CDR1 and CDR2 (germline): MNHNY, SVGAGI (reference sequence). The V gene end was trimmed by 7 bases and the J gene end by 7 bases; junction bases not matched to a gene: 8. In DNA form, the CDR3 reads TGTGCCAGCACTCGGGGGACAGGGGGAGTTGAAAAACTGTTTTTT. Its protein is CASTRGTGGVEKLFF.

The V gene is TRBV5-1, the J gene TRBJ2-7; 9 bases fit TRBD1. V shed 4 bases and J 5 bases; nucleotides not matched to a gene: 13. In germline, CDR1 is SGHRS, CDR2 YFSETQ. The CDR3 consists of 16 residues. This CDR3 is CASSPSGTGLWDEQYF. The CDR3 DNA reads as TGCGCCAGCAGCCCCTCAGGGACAGGGCTTTGGGACGAGCAGTACTTC. Complete variable domain (other parts from reference TRBV5-1 and TRBJ2-7): KAGVTQTPRYLIKTRGQQVTLSCSPISGHRSVSWYQQTPGQGLQFLFEYFSETQRNKGNFPGRFSGRQFSNSRSEMNVSTLELGDSALYLCASSPSGTGLWDEQYFGPGTRLTVT.

The genes are TRBV10-3 and TRBJ2-2; the match to TRBD2 covers 12 bases. The trim removed 7 bases at V and 7 bases at J, leaving 10 bases unmatched. Germline V gene sequence: CDR1 ENHRY, CDR2 SYGVKD. CDR3 length: 16 residues. In DNA form, the CDR3 reads TGTGCCATCACGTCGGGACTAGCGGGTCGTAACGGGGAGCTGTTTTTT. Amino acid sequence: CAITSGLAGRNGELFF.

V and J are TRBV19 and TRBJ1-1, with 8 bases lining up with TRBD1. V gave up 4 bases and J gave up 4 bases; unmatched junction bases: 5. This CDR3 region has 14 residues. Germline CDR1 LNHDA, CDR2 SQIVND (reference sequence). CDR3 sequence (DNA): TGTGCCAGTAGTAACAGGGGGAGAGGCACTGAAGCTTTCTTT. Its protein product is CASSNRGRGTEAFF. The variable domain in full, with the rest retrieved from reference TRBV19 and TRBJ1-1, is DGGITQSPKYLFRKEGQNVTLSCEQNLNHDAMYWYRQDPGQGLRLIYYSQIVNDFQKGDIAEGYSVSREKKESFPLTVTSAQKNPTAFYLCASSNRGRGTEAFFGQGTRLTVV.

This chain connects TRBV5-6 to TRBJ1-1, with 7 bases matching TRBD1. The CDR3 has 15 amino acids. The germline gives CDR1 SGHDT, CDR2 YYEEEE. With V trimmed by 3 bases and J by 0 bases, 5 bases remained unmatched. CDR3 sequence reads: CASSWGQTMNTEAFF. In DNA, the CDR3 is TGTGCCAGCAGCTGGGGACAGACCATGAACACTGAAGCTTTCTTT.

This rearrangement joins TRBV13 to TRBJ2-1; 7 bases are a match to TRBD1. The germline gives CDR1 PRHDT, CDR2 FYEKMQ (reference sequence). The CDR3 consists of 13 residues. Trimming cost V 7 bases and J 9 bases; bases outside gene matches: 9. CDR3 DNA: TGTGCCAGCACCAAGACAGGGCAGGGTGAGCAGTTCTTC. This encodes CASTKTGQGEQFF. The complete variable domain, with remaining parts taken from reference TRBV13 and TRBJ2-1, reads AAGVIQSPRHLIKEKRETATLKCYPIPRHDTVYWYQQGPGQDPQFLISFYEKMQSDKGSIPDRFSAQQFSDYHSELNMSSLELGDSALYFCASTKTGQGEQFFGPGTRLTVL.

The V gene is TRBV5-1, the J gene TRBJ1-1, with 7 bases lining up with TRBD1. The junction had 4 bases not matched to a gene; V was cut back by 4 bases and J by 4 bases. CDR3 length: 13 residues. In germline, CDR1 is SGHRS, CDR2 YFSETQ. CDR3 nucleotides: TGCGCCAGCAGCGGTTCAGGGGGCACTGAAGCTTTCTTT. This codes for CASSGSGGTEAFF.

The rearrangement links TRBV9 to TRBJ1-2; D is perhaps TRBD1 (5 bases). Trimming took off 0 bases at V and 4 bases at J, with 10 bases between the two ends. The CDR3 consists of 14 residues. Germline V gene data show CDR1 as SGDLS and CDR2 as YYNGEE. In DNA form, the CDR3 reads TGTGCCAGCAGCGTAGCGGGGGGTATCTATGGCTACACCTTC. Amino acid sequence: CASSVAGGIYGYTF.

The V gene is TRBV6-1, the J gene TRBJ1-2, with D possibly matching TRBD1 (6 bases). V dropped 2 bases and J dropped 4 bases, with 23 bases sitting between them. The CDR3 runs to 18 residues. Germline loops: CDR1 MNHNS, CDR2 SASEGT. CDR3 region: CASSELPAGARTSYGYTF. The DNA of the CDR3 is TGTGCCAGCAGTGAACTTCCGGCGGGGGCCAGGACGAGCTATGGCTACACCTTC.

The chain has TRBV5-6 and TRBJ2-7; 9 bases are a match to TRBD1. Germline V gene lookup returns CDR1 SGHDT and CDR2 YYEEEE. V was pared by 3 bases and J by 0 bases, with 7 bases of the junction left unmatched. The CDR3 consists of 16 residues. CDR3 amino acids: CASSSEGDRVSYEQYF. CDR3 in DNA: TGTGCCAGCAGCTCCGAAGGGGACAGGGTCTCCTACGAGCAGTACTTC.

The chain has TRBV30 and TRBJ1-6, with 10 bases identical to TRBD1. CDR1 and CDR2 from the germline V gene are GTSNPN and SVGIG (reference sequence). J was trimmed by 9 bases and V by 5 bases; bases with no gene match: 4. The CDR3 has 13 amino acids. CDR3 in amino acids: CAWARDRGSPLHF. The CDR3, as DNA: TGTGCCTGGGCCCGGGACAGGGGTTCACCCCTCCACTTT.

This chain uses TRBV4-1 with TRBJ1-1, with D possibly TRBD1 on 6 matching bases. Trimming stripped 4 bases from V and 0 bases from J, with 12 bases between. The CDR3 is 15 residues long. Germline CDR1 MGHRA, CDR2 YSYEKL. The CDR3 loop reads CASSLQGNMNTEAFF. The CDR3 region has the DNA TGCGCCAGCAGCCTACAGGGTAACATGAACACTGAAGCTTTCTTT.

This chain connects TRBV18 to TRBJ1-1; TRBD1 aligns across 7 bases. The CDR3 is 14 amino acids. CDR1 is KGHSH and CDR2 is LQKENI in the germline V gene. Trimming cost V 3 bases and J 3 bases; bases outside gene matches: 4. CDR3: CASSPTGIDTEAFF. CDR3 bases: TGTGCCAGCTCACCGACAGGGATTGACACTGAAGCTTTCTTT. The whole variable domain, filled in from reference TRBV18 and TRBJ1-1, reads NAGVMQNPRHLVRRRGQEARLRCSPMKGHSHVYWYRQLPEEGLKFMVYLQKENIIDESGMPKERFSAEFPKEGPSILRIQQVVRGDSAAYFCASSPTGIDTEAFFGQGTRLTVV.

V usage is TRBV14 and J usage is TRBJ2-1; TRBD1 might be the D (6 bases). The germline gives CDR1 SGHDN, CDR2 FVKESK. The CDR3 covers 15 residues. V dropped 4 bases and J dropped 4 bases, with 14 bases sitting between them. The CDR3 loop is CASSPPDSQYNEQFF. CDR3 DNA sequence: TGTGCCAGCAGCCCCCCGGACAGTCAATACAATGAGCAGTTCTTC.